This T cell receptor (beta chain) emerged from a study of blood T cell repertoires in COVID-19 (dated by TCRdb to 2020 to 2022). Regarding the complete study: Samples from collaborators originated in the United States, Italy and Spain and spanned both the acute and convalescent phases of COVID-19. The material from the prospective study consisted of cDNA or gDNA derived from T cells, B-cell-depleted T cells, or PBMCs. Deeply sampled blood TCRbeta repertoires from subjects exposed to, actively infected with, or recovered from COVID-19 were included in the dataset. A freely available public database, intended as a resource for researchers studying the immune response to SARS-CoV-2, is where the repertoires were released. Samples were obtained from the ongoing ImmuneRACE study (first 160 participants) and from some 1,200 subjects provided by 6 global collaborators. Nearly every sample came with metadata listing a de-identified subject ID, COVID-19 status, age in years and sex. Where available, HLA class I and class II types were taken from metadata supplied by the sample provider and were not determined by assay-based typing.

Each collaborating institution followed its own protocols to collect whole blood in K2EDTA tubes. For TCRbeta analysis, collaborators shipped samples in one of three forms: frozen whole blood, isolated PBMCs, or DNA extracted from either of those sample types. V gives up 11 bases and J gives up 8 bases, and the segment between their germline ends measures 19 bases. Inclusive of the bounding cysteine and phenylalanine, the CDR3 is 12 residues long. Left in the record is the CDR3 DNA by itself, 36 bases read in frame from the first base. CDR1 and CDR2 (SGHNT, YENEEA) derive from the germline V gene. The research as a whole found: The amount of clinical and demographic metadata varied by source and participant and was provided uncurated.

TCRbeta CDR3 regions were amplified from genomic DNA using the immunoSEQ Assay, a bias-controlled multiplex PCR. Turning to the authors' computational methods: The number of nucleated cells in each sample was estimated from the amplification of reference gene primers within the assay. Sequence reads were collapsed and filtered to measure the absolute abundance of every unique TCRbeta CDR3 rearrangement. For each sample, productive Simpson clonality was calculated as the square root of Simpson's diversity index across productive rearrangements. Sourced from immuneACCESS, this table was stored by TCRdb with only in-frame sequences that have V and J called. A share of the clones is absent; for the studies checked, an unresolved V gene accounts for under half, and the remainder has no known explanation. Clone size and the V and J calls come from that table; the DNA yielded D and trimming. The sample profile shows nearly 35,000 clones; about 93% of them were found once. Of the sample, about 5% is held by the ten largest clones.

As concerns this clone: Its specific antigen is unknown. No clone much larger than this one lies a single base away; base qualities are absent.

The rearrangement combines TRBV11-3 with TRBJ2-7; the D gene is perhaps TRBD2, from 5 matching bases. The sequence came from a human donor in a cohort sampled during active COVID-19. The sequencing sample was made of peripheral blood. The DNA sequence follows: TGTGCCTCCCGGGGAGCAGGCGCCAAGCAGTACTTC. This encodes CASRGAGAKQYF.